Listed below are T cell receptor beta chains from one sample, sequenced in a study of blood T cells in healthy people across ages. TCRdb passed the 5' RACE reads through MiXCR, listing each CDR3 protein once. The sample lists roughly 1,800,000 distinct CDR3 sequences, about 50% seen once, with less than 2.5% in the top ten. Sequenced: blood. All receptors derive from a woman in her forties in good health. The CDR3 runs from the conserved cysteine through the conserved F or W. A D gene is named only where the DNA matches it firmly. A clone size is listed for some rows: how often the clone was seen (once, few, many), or a class if it is expanded.

TRBD1	TRBJ2-3	TRBV18	.	TGTGCCAGCTCTCACGCCGGACAGGGCACAGATACGCAGTATTTT	CASSHAGQGTDTQYF
.	TRBJ1-6	TRBV5-6	.	TGTGCCAGCAGACCCGGACTGGGGAGCTCCTATAATTCACCCCTCCACTTT	CASRPGLGSSYNSPLHF
TRBD1	TRBJ2-7	TRBV28	.	TGTGCCAGCAGTTTATGGCCACGGACAGGGGACAATTTAGAGCAGTACTTC	CASSLWPRTGDNLEQYF
TRBD1	TRBJ1-5	TRBV12-3/TRBV12-4	.	TGTGCCAGCAGTCTGTCCCTAGGACAGGGGAAATATAGCAATCAGCCCCAGCATTTT	CASSLSLGQGKYSNQPQHF
.	TRBJ2-3	TRBV28	.	TGTGCCAGCGACCCGGCCTCCACAGGTGGAGTATTTAGCACAGATACGCAGTATTTT	CASDPASTGGVFSTDTQYF
.	TRBJ2-1	TRBV29-1	.	TGCAGCTTTGCCCAGGAGGCAATGACCCAGTTCTTC	CSFAQEAMTQFF
TRBD1	TRBJ1-2	TRBV20-1	.	TGCAGTGCTAGAGACAAGGACAGGGGGCCGGGCGCAGGGTCGGGGGGCTACACCTTC	CSARDKDRGPGAGSGGYTF
.	TRBJ2-7	TRBV12-3/TRBV12-4	.	TGTGCCAGCAGTTTCGGAGGGATCTACGAGCAGTACTTC	CASSFGGIYEQYF
TRBD2	TRBJ2-1	TRBV25-1	.	TGTGCCACCGACCGGGGGGACAATGAGCAGTTCTTC	CATDRGDNEQFF
TRBD1	TRBJ2-1	TRBV3-1	once	TGTGCCAGCAGCCAAGTCACAGGGGATGCGACATTGTTCTTC	CASSQVTGDATLFF
.	TRBJ1-2	TRBV12-3/TRBV12-4	.	TGTGCCAGCAGTGGGGCGAGGGACCCATGGAGCTACACCTTC	CASSGARDPWSYTF
TRBD2	TRBJ2-5	TRBV5-1	.	TGCGCCAGCAGCTCACTAGCGGGGGTACAAGAGTCCCAGTACTTC	CASSSLAGVQESQYF
.	TRBJ2-1	TRBV6-2/TRBV6-3	.	TGTGCCAGCAGTGACGAGAGGGGCTCCCACAATGAGCAGTTCTTC	CASSDERGSHNEQFF
TRBD1	TRBJ2-5	TRBV24-1	few	TGTGCCACCTCGACAGGGTTCCTCCACCAGGAGACCCAGTACTTC	CATSTGFLHQETQYF
.	TRBJ2-7	TRBV19	.	TGTGCCAGTAGTAGCAAGGGGCTAACCCACGAGCAGTACTTC	CASSSKGLTHEQYF
.	TRBJ2-7	TRBV6-1	.	TGTGCCAGCAGTGAACAAGGAGACACCTACGAGCAGTACTTC	CASSEQGDTYEQYF
.	TRBJ2-7	TRBV29-1	few	TGCAGCGTTGAAACCCCTGCTGAGCAGTACTTC	CSVETPAEQYF
.	TRBJ2-3	TRBV15	.	TGTGCCACCAGCAGAGATCTGGCAGCGCCGAATACGCAGTATTTT	CATSRDLAAPNTQYF
.	TRBJ1-5	TRBV2	.	TGTGCCAGCAACGGCAGCAACAATCAGCCCCAGCATTTT	CASNGSNNQPQHF
.	TRBJ2-3	TRBV6-5	.	TGTGCCAGCAGCCGACAGGACAGCACAGATACGCAGTATTTT	CASSRQDSTDTQYF
TRBD2	TRBJ2-7	TRBV28	.	TGTGCCAGCAGGTCTAGCGGGGGGGAAACCTACGAGCAGTACTTC	CASRSSGGETYEQYF
.	TRBJ2-7	TRBV15	.	TGTGCCACCAGCAGAGACTTCCCTGGTGGGTACGAGCAGTACTTC	CATSRDFPGGYEQYF
.	TRBJ1-1	TRBV6-5	few	TGTGCCAGCAGTTACTCGACGAACACTGAAGCTTTCTTT	CASSYSTNTEAFF
.	TRBJ2-2	TRBV13	.	TGTGCCAGCAGCTCGGGACACCCGAACACCGGGGAGCTGTTTTTT	CASSSGHPNTGELFF
TRBD2	TRBJ2-1	TRBV20-1	.	TGCAGTGCTCTAGGGGAGGGGATGAGCTCCTACAATGAGCAGTTCTTC	CSALGEGMSSYNEQFF
TRBD1	TRBJ2-3	TRBV9	.	TGTGCCAGCAGCCCTAGGGACAGGGCTGGAACAGATACGCAGTATTTT	CASSPRDRAGTDTQYF
.	TRBJ2-1	TRBV4-1	many	TGCGCCAGCAGCCAAGATCCCCATGAGCAGTTCTTC	CASSQDPHEQFF
.	TRBJ2-5	TRBV6-5	.	TGTGCCAGCAGTCCCCTGAGGGTCGGGGAGCAGTACTTC	CASSPLRVGEQYF
.	TRBJ2-3	TRBV10-3	few	TGTGCCATCAGCAACCGGGCAGCTACAGATACGCAGTATTTT	CAISNRAATDTQYF
.	TRBJ1-2	TRBV7-2	few	TGTGCCGTGGAGGGATGGGACTATGGCTACACCTTC	CAVEGWDYGYTF
TRBD1	TRBJ2-5	TRBV20-1	few	TGCAGTGCTGGGGGGGGACAGGGGGACCAAGAGACCCAGTACTTC	CSAGGGQGDQETQYF
TRBD1	TRBJ2-5	TRBV5-5	.	TGTGCCAGCAGCTGGGACAGTCTGAGGAGGGAGACCCAGTACTTC	CASSWDSLRRETQYF
TRBD1	TRBJ1-2	TRBV27	once	TGTGCCAGCAGAATGACCGGGACAGGAAGTGGCTACACCTTC	CASRMTGTGSGYTF
.	TRBJ2-4	TRBV28	.	TGTGCCACCAGAGAAAGGCCACTAGCCAAAAACATTCAGTACTTC	CATRERPLAKNIQYF
.	TRBJ2-4	TRBV9	.	TGTGCCAGCGCCAAAAACATTCAGTACTTC	CASAKNIQYF
.	TRBJ1-2	TRBV28	.	TGTGCCAGCAGCGCCCAGGTGATACATGGCTACACCTTC	CASSAQVIHGYTF
.	TRBJ1-2	TRBV4-2	few	TGTGCCAGCAGCCAATCGCGTGGAGTCGCTAACTATGGCTACACCTTC	CASSQSRGVANYGYTF
TRBD1	TRBJ1-2	TRBV20-1	.	TGCAGTGCTAGAGATTACACGGGACAGGGGACCTATGGCTACACCTTC	CSARDYTGQGTYGYTF
.	TRBJ2-5	TRBV6-6	once	TGTGCCAGCCGCATGGGGGCCCAGTACTTC	CASRMGAQYF
TRBD1	TRBJ1-5	TRBV10-3	.	TGTGCCATCAGTGATGGGACAGGCCTGAATCAGCCCCAGCATTTT	CAISDGTGLNQPQHF